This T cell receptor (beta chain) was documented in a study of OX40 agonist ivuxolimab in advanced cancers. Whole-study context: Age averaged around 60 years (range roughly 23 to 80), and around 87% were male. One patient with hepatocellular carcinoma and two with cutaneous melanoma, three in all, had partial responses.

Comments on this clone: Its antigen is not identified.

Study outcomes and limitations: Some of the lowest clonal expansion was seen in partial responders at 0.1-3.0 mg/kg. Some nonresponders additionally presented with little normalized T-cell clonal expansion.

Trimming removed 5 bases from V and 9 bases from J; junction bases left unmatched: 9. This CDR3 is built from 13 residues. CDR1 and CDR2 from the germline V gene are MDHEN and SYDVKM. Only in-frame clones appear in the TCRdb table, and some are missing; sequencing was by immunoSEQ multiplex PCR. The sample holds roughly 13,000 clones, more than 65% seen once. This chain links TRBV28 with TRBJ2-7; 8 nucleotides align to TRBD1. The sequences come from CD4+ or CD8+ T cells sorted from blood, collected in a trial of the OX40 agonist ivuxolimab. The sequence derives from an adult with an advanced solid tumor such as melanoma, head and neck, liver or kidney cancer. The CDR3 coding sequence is TGTGCCAGCAGTACCGGGACCGGGACAGGGCAGTACTTC. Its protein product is CASSTGTGTGQYF.